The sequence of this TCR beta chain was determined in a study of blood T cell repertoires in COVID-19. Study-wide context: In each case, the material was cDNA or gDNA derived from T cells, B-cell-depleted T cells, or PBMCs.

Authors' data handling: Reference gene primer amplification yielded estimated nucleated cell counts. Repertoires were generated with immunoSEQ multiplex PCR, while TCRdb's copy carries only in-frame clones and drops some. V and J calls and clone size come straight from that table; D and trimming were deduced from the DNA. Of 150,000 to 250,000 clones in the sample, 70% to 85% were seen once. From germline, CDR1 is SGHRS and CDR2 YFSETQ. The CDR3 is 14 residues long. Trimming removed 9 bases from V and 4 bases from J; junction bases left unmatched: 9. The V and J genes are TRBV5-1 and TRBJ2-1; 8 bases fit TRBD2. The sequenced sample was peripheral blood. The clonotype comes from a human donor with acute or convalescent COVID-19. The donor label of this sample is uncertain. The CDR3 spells CATAREGHYNEQFF. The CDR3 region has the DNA TGCGCCACCGCCCGGGAGGGACATTACAATGAGCAGTTCTTC.